The 27 T cell receptor beta chains presented below share a single source sample, sequenced in a study. A single record per CDR3 protein comes from TCRdb applying MiXCR to the 5' RACE reads. The table lists several thousand distinct CDR3 sequences, roughly 34% of them singletons, with about 6% in the top ten. Tregs were sorted as CD4+CD25+CD127-/low cells. The specimen sequenced was Tregs sorted from blood. The receptor set was obtained from a female donor with breast cancer.

This clonotype was counted between two and nine times. DNA of the CDR3: TGCGCCAGCAGCCAAGATTTGCAGGCCCTCATGGCAAACAATGAGCAGTTCTTC. Protein product: CASSQDLQALMANNEQFF. The genes are TRBV4-1 and TRBJ2-1; D is ambiguous. Looked up from germline, CDR1 is MGHRA and CDR2 is YSYEKL. The CDR3 contains 18 residues. V lost 0 bases, J lost 5 bases, and 20 bases lay in between.

This clonotype has a handful of counts. The CDR3 protein is CASGLAGPGNEQFF. The CDR3 nucleotides are TGTGCCAGCGGACTAGCGGGACCGGGCAATGAGCAGTTCTTC. The rearrangement links TRBV2 to TRBJ2-1; 12 positions agree with TRBD2. The V gene end was trimmed by 8 bases and the J gene end by 6 bases; junction bases not matched to a gene: 5. CDR3 length: 14 amino acids. Germline assignment: CDR1 SNHLY and CDR2 FYNNEI.

This clonotype was recorded a few times. CDR3: CASSQRQGFRTKNIQYF. The CDR3 coding sequence is TGCGCCAGCAGCCAAAGACAGGGGTTTAGAACCAAAAACATTCAGTACTTC. The chain links TRBV4-1 to TRBJ2-4, with 8 bases fitting TRBD1. CDR3 size: 17 residues. The trim removed 2 bases at V and 2 bases at J, leaving 8 bases unmatched. Germline V gene sequence: CDR1 MGHRA, CDR2 YSYEKL.

This clonotype was observed a handful of times. The rearrangement uses TRBV7-6 and TRBJ2-7; the D gene is possibly TRBD2 (5 bases). The CDR3 length is 14 residues. Germline lookup yields CDR1 SGHVS and CDR2 FNYEAQ. V lost 5 bases to trimming and J lost 6 bases, with 17 bases between them. CDR3 amino acids: CASSQRVQDSEQYF. The CDR3 DNA follows: TGTGCCAGCAGCCAGAGGGTTCAGGATTCCGAGCAGTACTTC.

Note on this clonotype: Mismatch with germline at one junction end may stem from a read error. The chain joins TRBV12-3 or TRBV12-4 to TRBJ2-2; 10 bases map to TRBD2. The CDR3 is 14 residues long. Written as DNA, the CDR3 is TGTGCCAGCAGCACTAGCGGGGTGACCGGGGAGCTGCTTTTT. As protein: CASSTSGVTGELLF.

This clonotype was counted a few times. V usage is TRBV7-2 and J usage is TRBJ1-3, with D unresolved. V was shortened by 7 bases and J by 0 bases, with 7 bases between the two germline ends. CDR1 is SGHTA and CDR2 is FQGNSA in the germline V gene. The CDR3 consists of 13 residues. DNA of the CDR3: TGTGCCAGCACTCGAAGCTCTGGAAACACCATATATTTT. This encodes CASTRSSGNTIYF.

About this clonotype itself: The CDR3 does not close with the conserved phenylalanine or tryptophan, likely indicating a read error. The chain has TRBV7-2 and TRBJ2-2; no clear D gene. The germline V and J ends were trimmed by 1 base and 3 bases, with 3 bases remaining between them. The CDR3 consists of 13 residues. The germline V gene encodes CDR1 SGHTA and CDR2 FQGNSA. DNA of the CDR3: TGTGCCAGCAGCTTAGTCTACACCGGGGAGCTGTTTCTT. Residues: CASSLVYTGELFL.

Remarks on this clonotype: A junction boundary mismatches the germline segment, possibly from a read error. This chain joins TRBV6-1 and TRBJ1-1; D is ambiguous. The V gene's germline CDR1 is MNHNS and CDR2 SASEGT. The CDR3 totals 13 residues. The chain's CDR3 is CASRSRENTEVFF. The CDR3, as DNA: TGTGCCAGCAGGTCTCGGGAGAACACTGAAGTTTTCTTT.

By frequency in the sample, this clonotype is medium-sized. The chain employs TRBV5-1 and TRBJ2-3; the D is unclear. The CDR3 sequence is 14 residues long. V lost 4 bases to trimming and J lost 3 bases, with 12 bases between them. CDR1 and CDR2 (germline): SGHRS, YFSETQ. The chain's CDR3 is CASSPGWPTDTQYF. The CDR3 DNA is TGCGCCAGCAGCCCGGGCTGGCCGACAGATACGCAGTATTTT.

The chain uses TRBV28 and TRBJ1-4, with D possibly being TRBD1 (5 bases). Germline-derived CDR1 and CDR2 are MDHEN and SYDVKM. This CDR3 contains 16 residues. V gave up 3 bases and J gave up 5 bases, with 16 bases separating them. CDR3 residues: CASSFWGVRRNEKLFF. The CDR3, as DNA: TGTGCCAGCAGTTTTTGGGGGGTCCGACGAAATGAAAAACTGTTTTTT.

This chain connects TRBV18 to TRBJ1-2; the D gene is possibly TRBD1 (6 bases). Trimming stripped 1 base from V and 6 bases from J, with 15 bases between. Germline CDR1 is KGHSH and CDR2 is LQKENI. The CDR3 spans 15 residues. CDR3 DNA sequence: TGTGCCAGCTCACCACGAAACAGGGATGGGGATGGCTACACCTTC. It codes for CASSPRNRDGDGYTF. Looking up the rest from reference TRBV18 and TRBJ1-2 gives the full variable domain: NAGVMQNPRHLVRRRGQEARLRCSPMKGHSHVYWYRQLPEEGLKFMVYLQKENIIDESGMPKERFSAEFPKEGPSILRIQQVVRGDSAAYFCASSPRNRDGDGYTFGSGTRLTVV.

This clonotype was detected only a few times. The DNA for the CDR3 is TGTGCCAGCACCCGAGCAGGGGATAGCAATCAGCCCCAGCATTTT. It encodes CASTRAGDSNQPQHF. J is TRBJ1-5 and V is TRBV6-1; possibly TRBD1 for D (6 bases). The CDR3 runs to 15 residues. Germline assignment: CDR1 MNHNS and CDR2 SASEGT. V gave up 7 bases and J gave up 0 bases, with 13 bases separating them.

This clonotype was counted a few times. This chain connects TRBV7-9 to TRBJ1-4; D unresolved. V shed 3 bases and J shed 0 bases, with 8 bases lying between them. Germline V gene lookup returns CDR1 SEHNR and CDR2 FQNEAQ (reference sequence). The CDR3 contains 15 residues. The CDR3 region is CASSFLRPTNEKLFF. CDR3 sequence (DNA): TGTGCCAGCAGCTTCCTACGGCCAACTAATGAAAAACTGTTTTTT. Full variable domain (outside the CDR3, taken from reference TRBV7-9 and TRBJ1-4): DTGVSQNPRHKITKRGQNVTFRCDPISEHNRLYWYRQTLGQGPEFLTYFQNEAQLEKSRLLSDRFSAERPKGSFSTLEIQRTEQGDSAMYLCASSFLRPTNEKLFFGSGTQLSVL.

This chain connects TRBV10-3 to TRBJ2-7; 11 nucleotides align to TRBD2. CDR1 ENHRY and CDR2 SYGVKD come from the germline V gene. V was pared by 4 bases and J by 5 bases, with 7 bases of the junction left unmatched. This CDR3 spans 15 amino acids. The CDR3 DNA reads TGTGCCATCAGTGCAACTAGCGGGAGTACCCACGAGCAGTACTTC. It codes for CAISATSGSTHEQYF.

The chain is built from TRBV7-2 and TRBJ2-5; tentatively, D is TRBD1 or TRBD2 (5 bases each). CDR3 length: 16 amino acids. The V and J ends lost 6 bases and 1 base respectively, with 18 bases between them. Germline V gene lookup returns CDR1 SGHTA and CDR2 FQGNSA. In nucleotides, the CDR3 is TGTGCCAGCAGATCCCGTGGCTATGGGGGCCAAGAGACCCAGTACTTC. It translates to CASRSRGYGGQETQYF.

This clonotype is medium-sized (0.01 to 0.1%). The chain combines TRBV6-2 or TRBV6-3 with TRBJ1-2; 8 bases fit TRBD1. V shed 2 bases, J shed 7 bases, and the junction held 3 bases outside the gene matches. This CDR3 spans 13 amino acids. Germline V gene lookup returns CDR1 MNHEY and CDR2 SVGEGT. The CDR3 loop is CASSYHGQGGYTF. The DNA for the CDR3 is TGTGCCAGCAGTTACCACGGACAGGGTGGCTACACCTTC.

The chain carries TRBV12-3 or TRBV12-4 and TRBJ1-2; perhaps TRBD1 as D (5 bases). The CDR3 covers 11 residues. V was shortened by 8 bases and J by 8 bases, with 12 bases between the two germline ends. CDR3 nucleotides: TGTGCCAGCGGGACTTTGTGGGGCTACACCTTC. It specifies CASGTLWGYTF.

This clonotype came up a few times. This chain joins TRBV28 and TRBJ2-2; 7 bases line up with TRBD2. This CDR3 region has 14 residues. The germline gives CDR1 MDHEN, CDR2 SYDVKM. Trimming took 5 bases from V and 5 from J; bases not matched to a gene: 5. CDR3 sequence (DNA): TGTGCCAGCAGTCCGCGGCGGGGGACCGGGGAGCTGTTTTTT. The encoded protein is CASSPRRGTGELFF.

This clonotype was found a few times. This rearrangement joins TRBV29-1 to TRBJ2-1, with no clear D. The V and J ends lost 4 bases and 5 bases respectively, with 9 bases between them. Germline CDR1 and CDR2: SQVTM and ANQGSEA. CDR3 size: 12 residues. As DNA, the CDR3 is TGCAGCGTTGTACCCTCAAACAATGAGCAGTTCTTC. It translates to CSVVPSNNEQFF.

The V call is TRBV29-1, the J call TRBJ2-1; 7 nucleotides line up with TRBD2. From germline, CDR1 is SQVTM and CDR2 ANQGSEA. V dropped 7 bases and J dropped 0; count of bases not matched to a gene: 12. The CDR3 length is 16 residues. DNA for the CDR3: TGCAGCGGGCTGGGGACTAACGGGTACTCCTACAATGAGCAGTTCTTC. Residues: CSGLGTNGYSYNEQFF.

The chain uses TRBV20-1 and TRBJ2-1; TRBD2 is a possible D gene (6 bases). The germline CDR1 and CDR2 sequences are DFQATT and SNEGSKA (reference sequence). V shed 5 bases and J shed 0 bases, with 17 bases lying between them. The CDR3 consists of 16 residues. In DNA form, the CDR3 reads TGCAGTGCTTCAGAAGCGGGTACTAGCTCCTACAATGAGCAGTTCTTC. The encoded protein is CSASEAGTSSYNEQFF.

V and J are TRBV2 and TRBJ2-7; D tentatively reads TRBD1 or TRBD2 (5 bases each). The V end was cut by 1 base, the J end by 8 bases, with 12 bases between. CDR3 length: 13 residues. Germline V gene data show CDR1 as SNHLY and CDR2 as FYNNEI. In DNA, the CDR3 is TGTGCCAGCAGTGAAGACTTTCAGGGACAGCAGTACTTC. Translating it yields CASSEDFQGQQYF. The full variable domain, completed using reference TRBV2 and TRBJ2-7, is EPEVTQTPSHQVTQMGQEVILRCVPISNHLYFYWYRQILGQKVEFLVSFYNNEISEKSEIFDDQFSVERPDGSNFTLKIRSTKLEDSAMYFCASSEDFQGQQYFGPGTRLTVT.

Within the sample, this clonotype is medium-sized. V and J are TRBV2 and TRBJ2-1, with TRBD2 identical over 11 bases. The CDR3 extends over 16 amino acids. Germline CDR1 reads SNHLY; CDR2 reads FYNNEI. V shed 7 bases and J 7 bases; nucleotides not matched to a gene: 12. The DNA for the CDR3 is TGTGCCAGCAATGATCCGGGACTAGCGGTGGGGAATGAGCAGTTCTTC. This codes for CASNDPGLAVGNEQFF.

The J gene is TRBJ2-7, the V gene TRBV29-1, with TRBD2 identical over 13 bases. Germline CDR1 SQVTM, CDR2 ANQGSEA. The CDR3 consists of 14 residues. The ends lost 6 bases at V and 2 bases at J; junction bases unmatched: 4. The CDR3 spells CSVTLAGGPYEQYF. Here the CDR3 DNA reads TGCAGCGTAACACTAGCGGGAGGGCCCTACGAGCAGTACTTC.

As to this clonotype: The junction shows a germline mismatch at one end, possibly a read error. The V and J genes are TRBV18 and TRBJ1-1, with D unresolved. CDR3 length equals 14 residues. Germline CDR1 is KGHSH and CDR2 is LQKENI. The CDR3 nucleotides are TGTGCCAGCTCCCCACGCGACGGTTGGACTGAAGCTTTCTTT. Translation gives CASSPRDGWTEAFF.

This clonotype turned up a few times. The chain links TRBV20-1 to TRBJ2-3, with TRBD2 identical over 8 bases. The V and J ends lost 5 bases and 0 bases, in that order; junction bases with no gene match: 7. From germline, CDR1 is DFQATT and CDR2 SNEGSKA (reference sequence). The CDR3 contains 15 residues. CDR3 nucleotides: TGCAGTGCTGGTCGGGCTAGCGGGAGCACAGATACGCAGTATTTT. It is translated as CSAGRASGSTDTQYF.

Comments on this clonotype: A clone one base away is much larger, so this may be a read error. V and J are TRBV4-3 and TRBJ1-1; D is undetermined. Germline CDR1 reads LGHNA; CDR2 reads YSLEER. The ends were cut back, 1 base at V and 0 bases at J, with 9 bases in the middle. CDR3 length: 15 amino acids. DNA for the CDR3: TGCGCCAGCAGCCAAGCACTCCGGGTGAACACTGAAGCTTTCTTT. Translation: CASSQALRVNTEAFF.